This T cell receptor beta chain was profiled in a study of control samples from healthy donors and cancer patients (dated by TCRdb to about 2020). Taken from cysteine to phenylalanine, the CDR3 has 11 residues. Kept here is only the CDR3 DNA, which spans 33 bases and is read in frame from base 1. V sheds 6 bases and J sheds 5 bases, leaving 4 bases between their ends. Points on this clone: Its cognate antigen has yet to be identified. One base away there is no much larger clone; base qualities are not given.

Libraries were prepared through the immunoSEQ multiplex PCR assay. TCRdb limited this immuneACCESS table to in-frame rearrangements with V and J called. A share of clones is missing; checked studies link under half to unresolved V genes, and the rest is unexplained. In this sample the table shows some 99,000 clones, approximately 90% of which occur a single time. The ten largest clonotypes hold approximately 15% of the sample. The chain joins TRBV12-3 or TRBV12-4 to TRBJ2-2; no D gene call is confident. The clonotype originates from a woman aged 45-65 years in good health. What was sequenced was blood. CDR3 region: CASRDTGELFF. The DNA is TGTGCCAGCAGGGATACCGGGGAGCTGTTTTTT.